Listed here is a single TCR beta chain. What it binds is not known. CDR1 and CDR2 from the germline V gene are LGHDT and YNNKEL (reference sequence). The CDR3 has 14 amino acids. The V segment lost 6 bases and the J segment 5 bases; nucleotides outside the gene matches: 6. This record belongs to a study of blood T cells in healthy people across ages. It was with a sample-barcoded 5' primer and a J-beta primer mix that a second PCR of about 6 to 12 cycles was run. TCRdb re-called the 5' RACE reads through MiXCR, storing one row per CDR3 protein. The table has 780,000 or so distinct CDR3 sequences, approximately 25% seen once; the top ten hold approximately 4%. Notes on the study in general: In older individuals, TCR beta diversity per million T cells was lower, falling roughly linearly with age.

These data are also associated with another study on T cells of mothers and their children.

The sample was blood. The chain carries TRBV3-1 and TRBJ1-4; 7 bases map to TRBD1. This TCR was sampled from a boy aged 10-17 years in good health. The CDR3 loop is CASRNGTVNEKLFF. For the CDR3, the DNA is TGTGCCAGCAGGAACGGGACAGTCAATGAAAAACTGTTTTTT.